The clone carrying this T cell receptor (beta chain) was observed at least ten times. Its specificity is unknown. Template material for TCR beta VDJ and CDR3 profiling consisted of genomic DNA. TCRdb independently ran MiXCR on the reads; one entry per CDR3 protein. The table includes 150,000 or so distinct CDR3 sequences, around 60% detected once. The V end was cut by 3 bases, the J end by 1 base, with 12 bases between. The V gene's germline CDR1 is SGHAT and CDR2 FQDESV (reference sequence). The CDR3 totals 15 residues. The data were obtained in a study of CD8+CD57+ T cells in acquired aplastic anemia. Study conclusions and caveats: Between patients and controls, over 25 CD8+ CDR3 sequences were found in common.

Sequencing input: sorted CD4+, CD8+, or CD8+CD57+ T cells (not recorded which) from PBMCs. This TCR was recovered from a human donor in good health. The genes are TRBV11-1 and TRBJ1-1; D remains unclear. The CDR3 here is CASSFSQAGNTEAFF. CDR3 sequence (DNA): TGTGCCAGCAGCTTCTCACAAGCAGGGAACACTGAAGCTTTCTTT.